This T cell receptor beta chain was sequenced for a study of T cell repertoires in cytomegalovirus infection (dated by TCRdb to between 2018 and 2020). About the full investigation: Donor HLA type was relevant to the analysis, because carriage of CMV infection together with the matching HLA type was indicated by public TCR beta signatures.

CDR1 and CDR2, per the germline V gene, are SGHTA and FQGNSA. The germline ends are 15 bases apart after V is trimmed by 4 bases and J by 1 base. Reading from cysteine to phenylalanine, the CDR3 counts 16 amino acids. The read is trimmed to its CDR3 DNA, 48 bases read in frame from base 1. The sequencer was an Illumina HiSeq 1500. TCRdb itself trimmed the public reads at Q25 with fastp, ran MiXCR and retained productive beta chains. Records with the same CDR3 protein are collapsed into one entry carrying the most frequent genes and DNA. Here the sample has under 90,000 distinct CDR3 sequences; 20% to 25% occur a single time. Jointly, the top ten make up 60% to 85% of the sample. General findings and caveats noted by the study authors: Cumulative frequency of public TCR beta family members discriminated carriers of CMV infection plus the relevant HLA type in this cohort and an independent approximately 370-donor cohort. The ex vivo response was dominated by HLA-C-restricted CMV-specific TCR beta clonotypes, and the single most frequent clonotype in two of eight donors was supplied by these HLA-C-restricted clonotypes.

In this sample, this clonotype turned up many times. This receptor's antigen is unknown. The record has no base qualities; no much larger clone is one base away. This sequence uses TRBV7-2 and TRBJ2-3; TRBD2 is possibly the D segment (5 matching bases). The receptor comes from a human donor in good health (CMV status not recorded). Some clones in this sample may be carry-over from other donors' samples. The material sequenced was PBMCs, sequenced either directly or after in vitro stimulation (not recorded which). The DNA is as follows: TGTGCCAGCAGCTCCCTGGGTGGTAGCGGCACAGATACGCAGTATTTT. This is translated as CASSSLGGSGTDTQYF. Extended through the reference TRBV7-2 and TRBJ2-3 proteins, this CDR3 yields the full variable domain: GAGVSQSPSNKVTEKGKDVELRCDPISGHTALYWYRQSLGQGLEFLIYFQGNSAPDKSGLPSDRFSAERTGGSVSTLTIQRTQQEDSAVYLCASSSLGGSGTDTQYFGPGTRLTVL.